This T cell receptor beta chain appears in the sequencing data of a study of Ad26.COV2.S vaccination and SARS-CoV-2 variants. In this sample, this clone turned up once. The antigen remains unidentified. Stated treatment: around 19 received Ad26.COV2.S at low or high dose, single or two shots; about 5 received placebo; per-sample allocation not given. Sampling was performed 63 days after the first vaccine or placebo injection. Donation came from an adult in Boston who was aged 18-55 years. General study results and limits: Substantial breadth in spike-specific CD8+ and CD4+ T cell responses was reportedly seen after vaccination. Vaccine recipients posted higher spike-specific TCR breadth than their placebo counterparts. Similar non-spike TCR breadth was seen in vaccine and placebo recipients.

CDR1 and CDR2 (germline): MGHRA, YSYEKL. The CDR3 has 16 residues. Trimming cost V 0 bases and J 9 bases, with 18 bases left between them. Produced via immunoSEQ multiplex PCR; TCRdb's table is partial and in-frame only. The sample has approximately 480,000 clones, around 88% seen once. This sequence joins TRBV4-1 and TRBJ2-1, with D possibly matching TRBD1 (5 bases). Sequencing was performed on peripheral blood, taken in a trial of Ad26.COV2.S vaccine versus placebo. This TCR came from a person aged 18-60 years who received the Ad26.COV2.S COVID-19 vaccine or a placebo. The CDR3 nucleotides are TGCGCCAGCAGCCAAGATCTTACAGGCCCGTTGGCTGAGCAGTTCTTC. It translates to CASSQDLTGPLAEQFF.